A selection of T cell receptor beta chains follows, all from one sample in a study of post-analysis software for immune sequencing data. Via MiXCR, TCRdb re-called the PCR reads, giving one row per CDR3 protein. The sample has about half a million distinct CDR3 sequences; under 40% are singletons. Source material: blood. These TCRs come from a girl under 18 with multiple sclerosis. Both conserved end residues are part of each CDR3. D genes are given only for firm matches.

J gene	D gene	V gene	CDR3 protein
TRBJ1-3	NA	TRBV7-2	CASSFSGSSGNTIYF
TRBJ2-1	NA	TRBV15	CATSRAGSDLNEQFF
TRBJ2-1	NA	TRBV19	CASSGTGHEQFF
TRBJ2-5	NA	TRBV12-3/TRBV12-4	CASSLRDQETQYF
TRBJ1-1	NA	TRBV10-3	CAISESQGWDTEAFF
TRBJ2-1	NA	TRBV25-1	CASSEYRGAGEQFF
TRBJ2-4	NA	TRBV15	CATSRDEGLAKNIQYF
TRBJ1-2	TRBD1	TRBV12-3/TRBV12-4	CASSRDREFYGYTF
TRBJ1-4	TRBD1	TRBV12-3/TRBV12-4	CASSLLQGGNELFF
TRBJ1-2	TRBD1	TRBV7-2	CASSPAGTGPYGYTF
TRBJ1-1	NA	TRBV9	CASSVGGESEAFF
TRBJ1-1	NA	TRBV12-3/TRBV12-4	CASSLGQASTEAFF
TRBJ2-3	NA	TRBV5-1	CASSLVAWNTQYF
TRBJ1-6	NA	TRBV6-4	CASSDSRRNSPLHF
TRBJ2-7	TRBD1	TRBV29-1	CSVAGTGLNEQYF
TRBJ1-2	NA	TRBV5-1	CASSSPGGGYTF